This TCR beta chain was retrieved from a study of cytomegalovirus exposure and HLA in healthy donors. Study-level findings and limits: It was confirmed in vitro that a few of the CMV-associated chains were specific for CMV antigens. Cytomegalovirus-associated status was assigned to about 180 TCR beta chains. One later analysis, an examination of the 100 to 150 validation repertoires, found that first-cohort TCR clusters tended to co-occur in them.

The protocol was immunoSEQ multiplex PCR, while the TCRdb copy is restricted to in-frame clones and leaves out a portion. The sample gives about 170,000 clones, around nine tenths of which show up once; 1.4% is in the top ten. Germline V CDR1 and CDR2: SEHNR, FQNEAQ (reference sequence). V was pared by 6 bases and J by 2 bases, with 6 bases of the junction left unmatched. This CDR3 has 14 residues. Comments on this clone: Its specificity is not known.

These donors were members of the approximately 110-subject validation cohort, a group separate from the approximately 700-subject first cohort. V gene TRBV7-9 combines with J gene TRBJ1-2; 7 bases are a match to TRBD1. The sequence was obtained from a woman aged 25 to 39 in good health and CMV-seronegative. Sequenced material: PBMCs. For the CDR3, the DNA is TGTGCCAGCAGACCGGGACAGAACAACTATGGCTACACCTTC. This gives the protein CASRPGQNNYGYTF.